A selection of T cell receptor beta chains follows, all from one sample in a study of sequential checkpoint blockade in melanoma. Libraries were prepared by immunoSEQ multiplex PCR; TCRdb keeps only in-frame clonotypes and omits some of them. This sample carries 20,000 to 25,000 clones, roughly 27% of them seen once, and the ten largest clones take more than 6.5%. The sample was tumor tissue (inferred from file names), taken from a patient given nivolumab and ipilimumab in sequence. The source is a human donor with melanoma. Each CDR3 is given with its conserved first and last residue. Each record gives: clone size, V gene, D gene, J gene, CDR3 protein, CDR3 DNA. A D gene is named only where the DNA matches it firmly. Size is omitted from some rows. Given values are once, few, many or a class for expanded clones.

clone_size: few; v_call: TRBV10-3; d_call: NA; j_call: TRBJ1-4; cdr3_aa: CAISESTGEIGGKLFF; cdr3_nt: TGTGCCATCAGTGAGTCGACGGGGGAGATAGGAGGAAAACTGTTTTTT
clone_size: NA; v_call: TRBV29-1; d_call: NA; j_call: TRBJ2-1; cdr3_aa: CSVGEPHNEQFF; cdr3_nt: TGCAGCGTTGGTGAGCCTCACAATGAGCAGTTCTTC
clone_size: NA; v_call: TRBV28; d_call: NA; j_call: TRBJ2-1; cdr3_aa: CASSRGSYNEQFF; cdr3_nt: TGTGCCAGCTCAAGGGGGTCGTACAATGAGCAGTTCTTC
clone_size: NA; v_call: TRBV27; d_call: TRBD2; j_call: TRBJ2-7; cdr3_aa: CASSSLGGNYEQYF; cdr3_nt: TGTGCCAGCAGTTCCCTGGGGGGGAACTACGAGCAGTACTTC
clone_size: NA; v_call: TRBV28; d_call: TRBD1; j_call: TRBJ1-5; cdr3_aa: CASSPGTGRQPQHF; cdr3_nt: TGTGCCAGCAGTCCTGGGACAGGGCGACAGCCCCAGCATTTT
clone_size: NA; v_call: TRBV19; d_call: NA; j_call: TRBJ1-1; cdr3_aa: CASNKGQHATEAFF; cdr3_nt: TGTGCCAGTAATAAGGGCCAGCACGCGACTGAAGCTTTCTTT
clone_size: few; v_call: TRBV23-1; d_call: NA; j_call: TRBJ2-3; cdr3_aa: CASSPIAWSTDTQYF; cdr3_nt: TGCGCCAGCAGCCCAATCGCGTGGAGCACAGATACGCAGTATTTT
clone_size: NA; v_call: TRBV6-8; d_call: NA; j_call: TRBJ1-6; cdr3_aa: CASSYSGTWVNSPLHF; cdr3_nt: TGTGCCAGCAGTTACTCGGGGACTTGGGTAAATTCACCCCTCCACTTT
clone_size: NA; v_call: TRBV28; d_call: NA; j_call: TRBJ2-1; cdr3_aa: CASSSPRDEQFF; cdr3_nt: TGTGCCAGCAGTTCGCCGCGAGATGAGCAGTTCTTC
clone_size: NA; v_call: TRBV2; d_call: TRBD2; j_call: TRBJ2-1; cdr3_aa: CASGGGATTYNEQFF; cdr3_nt: TGTGCCAGTGGGGGGGGAGCTACAACCTACAATGAGCAGTTCTTC
clone_size: NA; v_call: TRBV11-3; d_call: NA; j_call: TRBJ2-7; cdr3_aa: CASSPFGVTYEQYF; cdr3_nt: TGTGCCAGCAGCCCGTTTGGGGTTACCTACGAGCAGTACTTC
clone_size: few; v_call: TRBV15; d_call: TRBD1; j_call: TRBJ1-1; cdr3_aa: CATSEDRGPNTEAFF; cdr3_nt: TGTGCCACCAGCGAAGACAGGGGGCCGAACACTGAAGCTTTCTTT
clone_size: few; v_call: TRBV10-3; d_call: NA; j_call: TRBJ1-1; cdr3_aa: CAISESGQGYTEAFF; cdr3_nt: TGTGCCATCAGTGAGTCTGGGCAGGGGTACACTGAAGCTTTCTTT
clone_size: few; v_call: TRBV19; d_call: NA; j_call: TRBJ1-1; cdr3_aa: CASGRGTEAFF; cdr3_nt: TGTGCCAGTGGGAGGGGCACTGAAGCTTTCTTT
clone_size: few; v_call: TRBV28; d_call: NA; j_call: TRBJ2-7; cdr3_aa: CASSLGRVYEQYF; cdr3_nt: TGTGCCAGCAGTTTAGGCAGGGTCTACGAGCAGTACTTC
clone_size: many; v_call: TRBV11-3; d_call: TRBD1; j_call: TRBJ1-1; cdr3_aa: CASSPGTAALEAFF; cdr3_nt: TGTGCCAGCAGCCCGGGGACAGCCGCCCTTGAAGCTTTCTTT
clone_size: NA; v_call: TRBV6-8; d_call: TRBD1; j_call: TRBJ1-1; cdr3_aa: CASSSPPGQGASGTEAFF; cdr3_nt: TGTGCCAGCAGTTCCCCCCCGGGACAGGGAGCGAGCGGCACTGAAGCTTTCTTT
clone_size: NA; v_call: TRBV18; d_call: TRBD1; j_call: TRBJ1-4; cdr3_aa: CASSPKGQGSEKLFF; cdr3_nt: TGTGCCAGCTCACCAAAGGGACAGGGGAGTGAAAAACTGTTTTTT
clone_size: NA; v_call: TRBV10-3; d_call: NA; j_call: TRBJ2-2; cdr3_aa: CAISESNRELFF; cdr3_nt: TGTGCCATCAGTGAGTCTAACCGGGAGCTGTTTTTT
clone_size: NA; v_call: TRBV18; d_call: TRBD1; j_call: TRBJ2-7; cdr3_aa: CASSPRGQGLGGEQYF; cdr3_nt: TGTGCCAGCTCACCACGGGGACAGGGGTTAGGGGGCGAGCAGTACTTC
clone_size: few; v_call: TRBV11-3; d_call: NA; j_call: TRBJ2-5; cdr3_aa: CASSLTSSAGETQYF; cdr3_nt: TGTGCCAGCAGCTTGACATCCTCGGCGGGGGAGACCCAGTACTTC
clone_size: NA; v_call: TRBV19; d_call: NA; j_call: TRBJ1-2; cdr3_aa: CASSRGDYGYTF; cdr3_nt: TGTGCCAGTTCAAGGGGTGACTATGGCTACACCTTC
clone_size: NA; v_call: TRBV5-1; d_call: TRBD1; j_call: TRBJ2-3; cdr3_aa: CASSETGSADTQYF; cdr3_nt: TGCGCCAGCAGCGAGACAGGGTCGGCAGATACGCAGTATTTT
clone_size: many; v_call: TRBV7-6; d_call: NA; j_call: TRBJ1-1; cdr3_aa: CASSYGIGNTEAFF; cdr3_nt: TGTGCCAGCAGCTACGGAATCGGGAACACTGAAGCTTTCTTT
clone_size: few; v_call: TRBV28; d_call: NA; j_call: TRBJ2-7; cdr3_aa: CASRPQGTYEQYF; cdr3_nt: TGTGCCAGCAGACCACAGGGAACCTACGAGCAGTACTTC
clone_size: few; v_call: TRBV6-8; d_call: NA; j_call: TRBJ1-5; cdr3_aa: CASSYNNQPQHF; cdr3_nt: TGTGCCAGCAGTTACAACAATCAGCCCCAGCATTTT
clone_size: NA; v_call: TRBV9; d_call: TRBD1; j_call: TRBJ2-7; cdr3_aa: CASSVGDSYEQYF; cdr3_nt: TGTGCCAGCAGCGTAGGGGACAGCTACGAGCAGTACTTC
clone_size: few; v_call: TRBV6-8; d_call: NA; j_call: TRBJ1-5; cdr3_aa: CASSYSAAEPQHF; cdr3_nt: TGTGCCAGCAGTTACTCTGCCGCGGAGCCCCAGCATTTT
clone_size: few; v_call: TRBV7-6; d_call: NA; j_call: TRBJ1-4; cdr3_aa: CASSLEFRGLGKLFF; cdr3_nt: TGTGCCAGCAGCTTAGAATTCCGTGGATTAGGAAAACTGTTTTTT
clone_size: few; v_call: TRBV11-3; d_call: TRBD2; j_call: TRBJ2-5; cdr3_aa: CASSPSSPGLAQETQYF; cdr3_nt: TGTGCCAGCAGCCCCTCCTCGCCGGGACTAGCGCAAGAGACCCAGTACTTC
clone_size: many; v_call: TRBV11-3; d_call: NA; j_call: TRBJ1-2; cdr3_aa: CASSHLEGVRGYTF; cdr3_nt: TGTGCCAGCAGCCACCTCGAGGGTGTGCGGGGCTACACCTTC
clone_size: few; v_call: TRBV11-3; d_call: TRBD2; j_call: TRBJ2-4; cdr3_aa: CASSSGGLAENIQYF; cdr3_nt: TGTGCCAGCAGCTCTGGGGGACTAGCCGAAAACATTCAGTACTTC
clone_size: NA; v_call: TRBV11-3; d_call: NA; j_call: TRBJ2-7; cdr3_aa: CASSRQTDRYEQYF; cdr3_nt: TGTGCCAGCAGTCGTCAGACGGACCGCTACGAGCAGTACTTC
clone_size: few; v_call: TRBV19; d_call: NA; j_call: TRBJ1-6; cdr3_aa: CASSGQLNSPLHF; cdr3_nt: TGTGCCAGTAGTGGACAGCTTAATTCACCCCTCCACTTT
clone_size: NA; v_call: TRBV6-7; d_call: NA; j_call: TRBJ2-1; cdr3_aa: CASRATVEQFF; cdr3_nt: TGTGCCAGCAGGGCAACGGTTGAGCAGTTCTTC
clone_size: NA; v_call: TRBV11-3; d_call: TRBD1; j_call: TRBJ2-1; cdr3_aa: CASSPWTGVNDEQFF; cdr3_nt: TGTGCCAGCAGCCCATGGACAGGGGTTAACGATGAGCAGTTCTTC
clone_size: NA; v_call: TRBV18; d_call: TRBD2; j_call: TRBJ2-5; cdr3_aa: CASSPGLLAGGETQYF; cdr3_nt: TGTGCCAGCTCACCAGGACTACTAGCGGGAGGCGAGACCCAGTACTTC
clone_size: NA; v_call: TRBV18; d_call: NA; j_call: TRBJ2-1; cdr3_aa: CASSSARGAGEQFF; cdr3_nt: TGTGCCAGCTCATCCGCAAGGGGGGCCGGGGAGCAGTTCTTC
clone_size: NA; v_call: TRBV10-3; d_call: NA; j_call: TRBJ2-1; cdr3_aa: CAISESGLAGYEQFF; cdr3_nt: TGTGCCATCAGTGAGTCGGGACTCGCCGGTTATGAGCAGTTCTTC
clone_size: NA; v_call: TRBV28; d_call: NA; j_call: TRBJ1-1; cdr3_aa: CASSLDVANTEAFF; cdr3_nt: TGTGCCAGCAGTTTAGATGTCGCGAACACTGAAGCTTTCTTT
clone_size: few; v_call: TRBV23-1; d_call: NA; j_call: TRBJ1-1; cdr3_aa: CASTLGLPSSTPSNTEAFF; cdr3_nt: TGCGCCAGCACCCTCGGGCTGCCCAGCTCCACACCCTCGAACACTGAAGCTTTCTTT
clone_size: NA; v_call: TRBV15; d_call: NA; j_call: TRBJ2-7; cdr3_aa: CATSRDRGSYEQYF; cdr3_nt: TGTGCCACCAGCAGAGATCGAGGTTCCTACGAGCAGTACTTC
clone_size: NA; v_call: TRBV11-3; d_call: NA; j_call: TRBJ2-7; cdr3_aa: CASSSPREPLYEQYF; cdr3_nt: TGTGCCAGCAGCTCACCCCGGGAACCCCTCTACGAGCAGTACTTC
clone_size: many; v_call: TRBV11-3; d_call: NA; j_call: TRBJ2-5; cdr3_aa: CASSLGTDQETQYF; cdr3_nt: TGTGCCAGCAGCTTGGGTACAGACCAAGAGACCCAGTACTTC
clone_size: few; v_call: TRBV11-3; d_call: TRBD2; j_call: TRBJ2-1; cdr3_aa: CASSLTSGRNNEQFF; cdr3_nt: TGTGCCAGCAGCTTGACTAGCGGTAGGAACAATGAGCAGTTCTTC
clone_size: NA; v_call: TRBV25-1; d_call: NA; j_call: TRBJ2-3; cdr3_aa: CASSVAGGTDTQYF; cdr3_nt: TGTGCCAGCAGTGTAGCCGGAGGCACAGATACGCAGTATTTT